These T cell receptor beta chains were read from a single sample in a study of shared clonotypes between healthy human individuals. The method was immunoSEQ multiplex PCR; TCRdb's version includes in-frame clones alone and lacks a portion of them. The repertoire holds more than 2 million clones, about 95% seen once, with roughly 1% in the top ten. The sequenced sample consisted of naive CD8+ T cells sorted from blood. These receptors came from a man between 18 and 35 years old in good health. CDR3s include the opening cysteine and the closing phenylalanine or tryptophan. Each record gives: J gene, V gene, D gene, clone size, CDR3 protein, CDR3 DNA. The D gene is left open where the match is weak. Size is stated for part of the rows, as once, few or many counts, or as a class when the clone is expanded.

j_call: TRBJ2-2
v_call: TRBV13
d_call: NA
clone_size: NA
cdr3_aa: CASSLHGDGANTGELFF
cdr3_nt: TGTGCCAGCAGCTTACACGGGGACGGCGCGAACACCGGGGAGCTGTTTTTT

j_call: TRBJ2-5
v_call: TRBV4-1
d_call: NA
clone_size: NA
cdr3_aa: CASSPRGDRAASETQYF
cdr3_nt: TGCGCCAGCAGCCCGCGGGGGGACAGGGCAGCGTCGGAGACCCAGTACTTC

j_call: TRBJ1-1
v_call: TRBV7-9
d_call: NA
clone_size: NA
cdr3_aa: CASSSTGIGDTEAFF
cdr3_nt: TGTGCCAGCAGCTCCACAGGGATAGGGGACACTGAAGCTTTCTTT

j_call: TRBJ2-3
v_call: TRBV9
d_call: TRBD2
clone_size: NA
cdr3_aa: CASSVFIQGGLAGTDTQYF
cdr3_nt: TGTGCCAGCAGCGTATTTATCCAGGGTGGTCTAGCGGGGACAGATACGCAGTATTTT

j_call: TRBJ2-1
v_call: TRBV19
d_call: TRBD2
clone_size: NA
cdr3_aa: CASSIMEREDNEQFF
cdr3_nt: TGTGCCAGTAGTATTATGGAGCGGGAAGACAATGAGCAGTTCTTC

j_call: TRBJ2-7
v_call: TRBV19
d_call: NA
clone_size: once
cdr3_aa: CASSIRAGGSYEQYF
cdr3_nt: TGTGCCAGTAGTATACGGGCAGGAGGCTCCTACGAGCAGTACTTC

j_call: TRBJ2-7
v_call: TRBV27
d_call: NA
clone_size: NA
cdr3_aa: CASSLIGGEQYF
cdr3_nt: TGTGCCAGCAGTTTAATAGGTGGCGAGCAGTACTTC

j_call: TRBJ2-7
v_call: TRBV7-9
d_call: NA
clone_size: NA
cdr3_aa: CASSPTTGQGVGEQYF
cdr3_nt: TGTGCCAGCAGCCCAACGACGGGACAAGGGGTTGGCGAGCAGTACTTC

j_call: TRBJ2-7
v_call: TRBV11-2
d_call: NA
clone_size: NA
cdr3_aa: CASSLDGAGRDEQYF
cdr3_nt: TGTGCCAGCAGCTTAGACGGTGCAGGGCGCGACGAGCAGTACTTC

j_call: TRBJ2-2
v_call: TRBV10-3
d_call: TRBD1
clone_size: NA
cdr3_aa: CAIRTQGQGQGTGELFF
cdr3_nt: TGTGCCATCAGAACACAGGGGCAGGGTCAAGGGACCGGGGAGCTGTTTTTT

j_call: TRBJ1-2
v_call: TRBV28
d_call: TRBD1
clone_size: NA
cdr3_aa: CASTGTGGPNYGYTF
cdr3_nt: TGTGCCAGCACTGGGACAGGGGGCCCTAACTATGGCTACACCTTC

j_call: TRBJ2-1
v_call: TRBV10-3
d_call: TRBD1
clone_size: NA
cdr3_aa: CAISERGRYNEQFF
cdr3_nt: TGTGCCATCAGTGAGAGGGGGCGATACAATGAGCAGTTCTTC

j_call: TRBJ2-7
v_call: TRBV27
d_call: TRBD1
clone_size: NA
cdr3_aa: CASTHRGSSYEQYF
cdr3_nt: TGTGCCAGCACCCACAGGGGGAGCTCCTACGAGCAGTACTTC

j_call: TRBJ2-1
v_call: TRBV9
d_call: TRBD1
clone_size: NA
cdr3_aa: CASRTGTGDNEQFF
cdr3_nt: TGTGCCAGCAGGACCGGGACAGGGGACAATGAGCAGTTCTTC

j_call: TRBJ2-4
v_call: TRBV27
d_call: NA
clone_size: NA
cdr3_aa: CASSLAGYKNIQYF
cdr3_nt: TGTGCCAGCAGTCTTGCGGGCTACAAAAACATTCAGTACTTC

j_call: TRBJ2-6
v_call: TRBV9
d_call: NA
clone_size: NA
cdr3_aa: CASSRSGANVLTF
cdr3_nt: TGTGCCAGCAGCCGCTCTGGGGCCAACGTCCTGACTTTC

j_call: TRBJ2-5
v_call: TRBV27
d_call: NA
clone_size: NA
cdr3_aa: CASSFSTGEYQETQYF
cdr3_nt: TGTGCCAGCAGTTTTTCGACAGGAGAGTACCAAGAGACCCAGTACTTC

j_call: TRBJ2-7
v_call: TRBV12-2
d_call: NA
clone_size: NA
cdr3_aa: CASRSYTPGTRGSYEQYF
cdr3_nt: TGTGCAAGTCGCTCATATACCCCCGGGACTAGGGGGTCCTACGAGCAGTACTTC

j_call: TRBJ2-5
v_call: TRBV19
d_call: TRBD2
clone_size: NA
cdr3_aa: CASSAGLADQETQYF
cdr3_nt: TGTGCCAGTAGTGCGGGACTAGCAGATCAAGAGACCCAGTACTTC

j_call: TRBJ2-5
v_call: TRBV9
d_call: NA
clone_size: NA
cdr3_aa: CASSEDGRVQETQYF
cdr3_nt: TGTGCCAGCAGCGAGGACGGCCGCGTACAAGAGACCCAGTACTTC

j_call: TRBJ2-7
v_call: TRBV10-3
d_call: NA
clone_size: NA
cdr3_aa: CALRGSEGYEQYF
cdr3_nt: TGTGCCTTAAGGGGCTCAGAGGGCTATGAGCAGTACTTC

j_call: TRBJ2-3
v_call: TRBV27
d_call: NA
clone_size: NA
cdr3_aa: CASSFVLGESVDTQYF
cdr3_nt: TGTGCCAGCAGTTTTGTGTTGGGGGAGTCCGTAGATACGCAGTATTTT